This is a list of T cell receptor beta chains from one sample in a study of OX40 agonist ivuxolimab in advanced cancers. Profiled with immunoSEQ multiplex PCR; TCRdb holds only in-frame clones, not every one. Of 60,000 to 75,000 clones in the sample, 84% are singletons; the top ten hold approximately 8%. The material sequenced was CD4+ or CD8+ T cells sorted from blood, taken in a trial of the OX40 agonist ivuxolimab. These receptors were collected from an adult with an advanced solid tumor such as melanoma, head and neck, liver or kidney cancer. Both conserved end residues are part of each CDR3. Fields, in order: D gene, J gene, clone size, CDR3 length, V gene, CDR3 protein, CDR3 DNA. A D gene is named only where the DNA matches it firmly. Some rows mark clone size as missing; the rest say once, few, many or name a class of expanded clone.

D: -
J: TRBJ1-2
size: -
length: 15
V: TRBV9
CDR3: CASSPHYSVSYGYTF
DNA: TGTGCCAGCAGCCCCCACTACTCGGTTTCCTATGGCTACACCTTC

D: TRBD1
J: TRBJ2-3
size: -
length: 15
V: TRBV7-9
CDR3: CASSLPRRQGNTQYF
DNA: TGTGCCAGCAGCTTGCCCCGTCGACAGGGGAATACGCAGTATTTT

D: -
J: TRBJ2-4
size: -
length: 15
V: TRBV6-6
CDR3: CASRVEGSMGNIQYF
DNA: TGTGCCAGCAGGGTTGAGGGGAGTATGGGGAACATTCAGTACTTC

D: -
J: TRBJ2-7
size: -
length: 15
V: TRBV2
CDR3: CASRTPGGKAYEQYF
DNA: TGTGCCAGCAGGACCCCCGGGGGAAAGGCCTACGAGCAGTACTTC

D: -
J: TRBJ1-2
size: -
length: 15
V: TRBV27
CDR3: CASSFSAGGASGYTF
DNA: TGTGCCAGCAGTTTTTCCGCCGGGGGGGCATCAGGCTACACCTTC

D: -
J: TRBJ1-6
size: -
length: 15
V: TRBV7-3
CDR3: CASSLQSSYNSPLHF
DNA: TGTGCCAGCAGTTTACAGAGCTCCTATAATTCACCCCTCCACTTT

D: TRBD1
J: TRBJ2-7
size: few
length: 13
V: TRBV6-5
CDR3: CASRWDRPYEQYF
DNA: TGTGCCAGCAGGTGGGACAGACCCTACGAGCAGTACTTC

D: -
J: TRBJ1-5
size: -
length: 14
V: TRBV7-8
CDR3: CASSLVPGDQPQHF
DNA: TGTGCCAGCAGCTTAGTCCCCGGGGACCAGCCCCAGCATTTT

D: -
J: TRBJ2-7
size: -
length: 14
V: TRBV9
CDR3: CASSVNVLSYEQYF
DNA: TGTGCCAGCAGCGTAAACGTACTCTCCTACGAGCAGTACTTC

D: -
J: TRBJ2-1
size: -
length: 13
V: TRBV29-1
CDR3: CSVVPTGHNEQFF
DNA: TGCAGCGTTGTCCCGACGGGTCACAATGAGCAGTTCTTC

D: TRBD2
J: TRBJ2-3
size: -
length: 19
V: TRBV9
CDR3: CASSDWTGTSDPSTDTQYF
DNA: TGTGCCAGCAGCGATTGGACCGGGACTAGCGACCCTAGCACAGATACGCAGTATTTT

D: TRBD2
J: TRBJ2-3
size: -
length: 18
V: TRBV19
CDR3: CASSMGYPSGRNTDTQYF
DNA: TGTGCCAGTAGTATGGGGTACCCTAGCGGGAGAAACACAGATACGCAGTATTTT

D: -
J: TRBJ2-5
size: -
length: 12
V: TRBV19
CDR3: CASSHVQETQYF
DNA: TGTGCCAGTAGTCATGTCCAAGAGACCCAGTACTTC

D: -
J: TRBJ1-2
size: -
length: 13
V: TRBV19
CDR3: CASRTSTNYGYTF
DNA: TGTGCCAGTAGGACCAGTACTAACTATGGCTACACCTTC

D: -
J: TRBJ2-6
size: -
length: 15
V: TRBV9
CDR3: CASSGYSSGANVLTF
DNA: TGTGCCAGCAGCGGATACAGCTCTGGGGCCAACGTCCTGACTTTC

D: -
J: TRBJ1-1
size: -
length: 13
V: TRBV18
CDR3: CASSQGMNTEAFF
DNA: TGTGCCAGCTCCCAGGGGATGAACACTGAAGCTTTCTTT

D: -
J: TRBJ2-5
size: -
length: 12
V: TRBV10-2
CDR3: CASSEPGETQYF
DNA: TGCGCCAGCAGTGAACCGGGAGAGACCCAGTACTTC

D: -
J: TRBJ1-1
size: once
length: 15
V: TRBV7-2
CDR3: CASSYRPGAATEAFF
DNA: TGTGCCAGCAGCTATAGGCCGGGGGCAGCTACTGAAGCTTTCTTT

D: -
J: TRBJ2-7
size: -
length: 13
V: TRBV6-1
CDR3: CASSVSGDHEQYF
DNA: TGTGCCAGCAGTGTTTCGGGGGACCACGAGCAGTACTTC

D: -
J: TRBJ2-2
size: -
length: 15
V: TRBV10-3
CDR3: CAISDSRGATGELFF
DNA: TGTGCCATCAGTGACTCCCGGGGGGCCACCGGGGAGCTGTTTTTT

D: -
J: TRBJ2-3
size: -
length: 13
V: TRBV18
CDR3: CASSEYGRDTQYF
DNA: TGTGCCAGCTCAGAATATGGGCGAGATACGCAGTATTTT

D: TRBD2
J: TRBJ2-5
size: -
length: 17
V: TRBV7-2
CDR3: CASSSISGLAGAETQYF
DNA: TGTGCCAGCAGCTCGATATCAGGACTAGCGGGGGCAGAGACCCAGTACTTC

D: -
J: TRBJ2-5
size: -
length: 11
V: TRBV20-1
CDR3: CSARPGETQYF
DNA: TGCAGTGCTAGGCCCGGAGAGACCCAGTACTTC

D: TRBD1
J: TRBJ2-7
size: -
length: 12
V: TRBV11-3
CDR3: CASTLHRGEQYF
DNA: TGTGCCAGCACCCTACACAGGGGGGAGCAGTACTTC

D: -
J: TRBJ2-7
size: -
length: 13
V: TRBV19
CDR3: CASAGDISYEQYF
DNA: TGTGCCAGTGCCGGGGACATCTCCTACGAGCAGTACTTC

D: TRBD2
J: TRBJ2-5
size: -
length: 17
V: TRBV7-6
CDR3: CASSWGVLAGVSETQYF
DNA: TGTGCCAGCAGCTGGGGAGTCCTAGCGGGAGTTTCGGAGACCCAGTACTTC

D: -
J: TRBJ2-3
size: once
length: 19
V: TRBV5-4
CDR3: CASSRAGGQRERRTDTQYF
DNA: TGTGCCAGCTCTCGAGCCGGGGGTCAACGGGAACGAAGGACAGATACGCAGTATTTT

D: TRBD2
J: TRBJ2-3
size: -
length: 15
V: TRBV5-1
CDR3: CASSFSGRAPDTQYF
DNA: TGCGCCAGCAGCTTCAGCGGGAGGGCCCCAGATACGCAGTATTTT

D: -
J: TRBJ2-5
size: -
length: 13
V: TRBV5-1
CDR3: CASTSGPKETQYF
DNA: TGCGCCAGCACCTCGGGGCCTAAAGAGACCCAGTACTTC

D: -
J: TRBJ1-5
size: -
length: 16
V: TRBV5-1
CDR3: CASSLSGGESNQPQHF
DNA: TGCGCCAGCAGCTTGTCTGGAGGGGAAAGCAATCAGCCCCAGCATTTT

D: TRBD2
J: TRBJ2-3
size: -
length: 16
V: TRBV11-3
CDR3: CASSFRLAGSGDTQYF
DNA: TGTGCCAGCAGCTTCCGACTAGCGGGATCGGGAGATACGCAGTATTTT

D: -
J: TRBJ2-7
size: -
length: 14
V: TRBV27
CDR3: CASSRDGGTYEQYF
DNA: TGTGCCAGCAGCCGGGACGGTGGGACCTACGAGCAGTACTTC

D: -
J: TRBJ1-5
size: -
length: 17
V: TRBV21-1
CDR3: CASSPDRGRGSNQPQHF
DNA: TGTGCCAGCAGCCCCGACAGGGGGCGCGGAAGCAATCAGCCCCAGCATTTT

D: TRBD1
J: TRBJ2-5
size: -
length: 16
V: TRBV28
CDR3: CASSGPWDRVLKTQYF
DNA: TGTGCCAGCAGTGGCCCCTGGGACAGGGTATTGAAGACCCAGTACTTC

D: -
J: TRBJ2-1
size: -
length: 15
V: TRBV18
CDR3: CASSPQGGSYNEQFF
DNA: TGTGCCAGCTCACCCCAGGGGGGTAGCTACAATGAGCAGTTCTTC

D: TRBD2
J: TRBJ2-2
size: once
length: 17
V: TRBV5-1
CDR3: CASSLGSGTSRTGELFF
DNA: TGCGCCAGCAGCTTGGGGTCCGGGACTAGTCGCACCGGGGAGCTGTTTTTT

D: TRBD1
J: TRBJ2-2
size: -
length: 15
V: TRBV2
CDR3: CASTWGTGGTGELFF
DNA: TGTGCCAGCACCTGGGGGACAGGGGGCACCGGGGAGCTGTTTTTT

D: -
J: TRBJ1-2
size: few
length: 13
V: TRBV18
CDR3: CASSPRREDGYTF
DNA: TGTGCCAGCTCACCGCGGAGGGAGGATGGCTACACCTTC

D: TRBD2
J: TRBJ2-2
size: -
length: 17
V: TRBV5-1
CDR3: CASSSLAGGHGTGELFF
DNA: TGCGCCAGCAGCTCCCTAGCGGGGGGCCACGGCACCGGGGAGCTGTTTTTT

D: -
J: TRBJ2-7
size: few
length: 11
V: TRBV7-9
CDR3: CASSFGTEQYF
DNA: TGTGCCAGCAGCTTCGGAACCGAGCAGTACTTC

D: -
J: TRBJ1-2
size: -
length: 17
V: TRBV19
CDR3: CASSTPGREATNYGYTF
DNA: TGTGCCAGTAGTACCCCCGGGAGGGAAGCAACCAACTATGGCTACACCTTC

D: -
J: TRBJ2-2
size: few
length: 13
V: TRBV9
CDR3: CASSVFSTGELFF
DNA: TGTGCCAGCAGCGTTTTTAGCACCGGGGAGCTGTTTTTT

D: -
J: TRBJ2-3
size: -
length: 17
V: TRBV4-1
CDR3: CASSQDVGTASTDTQYF
DNA: TGCGCCAGCAGCCAAGATGTTGGGACGGCGAGCACAGATACGCAGTATTTT

D: -
J: TRBJ2-3
size: -
length: 15
V: TRBV7-2
CDR3: CASSPPRGGADTQYF
DNA: TGTGCCAGCAGCCCTCCGAGGGGTGGCGCAGATACGCAGTATTTT

D: -
J: TRBJ2-2
size: -
length: 18
V: TRBV7-6
CDR3: CASSLAPIGGRETGELFF
DNA: TGTGCCAGCAGCTTGGCCCCGATCGGGGGGCGCGAAACCGGGGAGCTGTTTTTT

D: -
J: TRBJ1-3
size: -
length: 16
V: TRBV5-6
CDR3: CASSFRGSLSGNTIYF
DNA: TGTGCCAGCAGCTTCAGGGGATCTCTCTCTGGAAACACCATATATTTT

D: -
J: TRBJ1-1
size: -
length: 15
V: TRBV7-2
CDR3: CASSPLFGANTEAFF
DNA: TGTGCCAGCAGCCCTCTCTTCGGGGCTAACACTGAAGCTTTCTTT